The sequence of this T cell receptor (beta chain) was determined in a study of T cells in localized non-small cell lung cancer. Sequenced by immunoSEQ multiplex PCR; TCRdb stores in-frame clones only, minus some. This table has tens of thousands of clones, over 75% appearing once. For this clone: Its antigen is as yet unknown.

Whole-study results and caveats: Turning up in adjacent lung were a median around 60 of the top 100 tumor clones. There was higher T cell clonality in uninvolved adjacent lung than in tumor, and it was highest there. Higher blood T cell density went with longer overall survival.

Trimming cost V 2 bases and J 1 base, with 2 bases left between them. The CDR3 sequence is 12 residues long. Per the germline V gene, CDR1 is ENHRY and CDR2 is SYGVKD. The clonotype was recovered from a male donor aged 60 or over with stage III squamous cell lung carcinoma. The sample consisted of peripheral blood, taken before any cancer treatment. The rearrangement links TRBV10-3 to TRBJ2-5, with D unresolved. CDR3 protein: CAISEPQETQYF. The CDR3 bases are TGTGCCATCAGTGAGCCCCAAGAGACCCAGTACTTC.